This T cell receptor beta chain was captured in a study of blood T cell repertoires in COVID-19. Turning to the study itself: Samples came from the United States, Italy and Spain, spanning acute and convalescent COVID-19. Sample material is recorded as cDNA or gDNA derived from T cells, B-cell-depleted T cells, or PBMCs.

The germline V gene encodes CDR1 GTSNPN and CDR2 SVGIG (reference sequence). The CDR3 consists of 12 residues. V lost 5 bases and J 12 bases, leaving 19 bases between the germline ends. Libraries were prepared by immunoSEQ multiplex PCR; TCRdb keeps only in-frame clonotypes and omits some of them. This sample carries roughly 230,000 clones, approximately 83% of them seen once, and the ten largest clones take around 27%. This rearrangement joins TRBV30 to TRBJ1-1; D ambiguous. The source of this sequence is a man between 40 and 49 years old with acute or convalescent COVID-19. Input material: peripheral blood. This CDR3 reads CAWGGEGKSTFF. In DNA form, the CDR3 reads TGTGCCTGGGGTGGGGAGGGTAAGTCAACTTTCTTT.